This TCR beta chain was observed in a study of blood T cell repertoires in COVID-19. The wider study: COVID-19 samples from acute and convalescent phases originated in the United States, Italy and Spain. T cells, B-cell-depleted T cells, or PBMCs supplied cDNA or gDNA.

This CDR3 comprises 14 residues. Trimming removed 4 bases from V and 5 bases from J, with 14 bases in between. The germline V gene has CDR1 LGHDT and CDR2 YNNKEL (reference sequence). Original handling: It was from reference gene primer amplification that nucleated cell counts were estimated. Measured with immunoSEQ multiplex PCR; TCRdb has only the in-frame clones, and not every one. Clone size and V and J calls were adopted from that table, with D and trimming inferred from the DNA. The sample contains some 250,000 clones, about 86% of which appear only once. Only a few counts were recorded for this clone.

The chain links TRBV3-1 (or the pseudogene TRBV3-2) to TRBJ1-2; TRBD1 is a possible D gene (5 bases). The origin of this receptor is a woman in her twenties or thirties who had recovered from COVID-19. Material: peripheral blood. The CDR3 region has the DNA TGTGCCAGCAGCCGCCAGGACCCAGGGTATGGCTACACCTTC. It encodes CASSRQDPGYGYTF.